The clone carrying this T cell receptor (beta chain) has a single count. This sample was taken from a study of blood T cell repertoires in COVID-19. About the research overall: The United States, Italy and Spain were the sources of the acute and convalescent COVID-19 samples. Sample material is recorded as cDNA or gDNA derived from T cells, B-cell-depleted T cells, or PBMCs.

The CDR3 has 16 amino acids. Germline V gene sequence: CDR1 SGHRS, CDR2 YFSETQ. After removal of 0 bases from V and 0 bases from J, the junction contained 4 bases not matched to a gene. Per the original data handling: It was from reference gene primer amplification that nucleated cell counts were estimated. Profiled with immunoSEQ multiplex PCR; TCRdb holds only in-frame clones, not every one. For V, J and clone size, that table is used; D and trimming come from the DNA. The data show tens of thousands of clones, roughly 90% seen once. This receptor was identified in a human donor in a cohort sampled during active COVID-19. This chain uses TRBV5-1 with TRBJ2-3, with 7 bases identical to TRBD2. Material for sequencing was peripheral blood. The CDR3 nucleotides read TGCGCCAGCAGCTTGGATAGTAGCGGGAGCACAGATACGCAGTATTTT. It translates to CASSLDSSGSTDTQYF.